What follows describes a single TCR beta chain. Its target is not known. This CDR3 is 13 amino acids long. The V and J ends lost 5 bases and 3 bases respectively, with 8 bases between them. From germline, CDR1 is MNHNS and CDR2 SASEGT. The sample belongs to a study of blood T cells in healthy people across ages. Findings of the study overall: There was a strong correlation between TCR beta diversity and naive T cell percentage. The recorded TCR beta diversity per million T cells decreased in a roughly linear manner with age.

The use of a sample-barcoded 5' primer and a J-beta primer mix characterized a second PCR of roughly 7 to 11 cycles. Each cDNA molecule was tagged by a template-switch adaptor that had 12 random nucleotides. One entry per CDR3 protein, called by TCRdb with MiXCR from the 5' RACE reads. The sample lists just over 1 million distinct CDR3 sequences, under 55% occurring once. The chain combines TRBV6-1 with TRBJ1-5; the D is unclear. The receptor comes from a woman aged 60-75 years in good health. Material: blood. The CDR3 loop is CASSRTANQPQHF. The DNA for the CDR3 is TGTGCCAGCAGTCGGACGGCCAATCAGCCCCAGCATTTT.